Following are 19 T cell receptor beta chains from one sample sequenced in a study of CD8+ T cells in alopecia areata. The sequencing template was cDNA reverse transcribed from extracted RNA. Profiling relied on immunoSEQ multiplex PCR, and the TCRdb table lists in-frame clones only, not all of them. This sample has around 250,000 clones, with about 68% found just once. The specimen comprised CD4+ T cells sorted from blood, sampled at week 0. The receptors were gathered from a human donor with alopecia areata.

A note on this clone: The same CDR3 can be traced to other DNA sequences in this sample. In DNA, the CDR3 is TGTGCCTGGAGCCCAACGAACACTGAAGCTTTCTTT. Protein product: CAWSPTNTEAFF. The rearrangement uses TRBV30 and TRBJ1-1, with D unclear. The V end was cut by 3 bases, the J end by 1 base, with 6 bases between. The CDR3 length is 12 residues. CDR1 is GTSNPN, CDR2 SVGIG, per germline (reference sequence).

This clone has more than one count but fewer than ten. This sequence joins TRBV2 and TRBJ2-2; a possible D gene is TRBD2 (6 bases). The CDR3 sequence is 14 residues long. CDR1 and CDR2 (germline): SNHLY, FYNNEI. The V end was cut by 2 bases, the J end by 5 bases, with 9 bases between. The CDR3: CASSELAMTGELFF. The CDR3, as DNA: TGTGCCAGCAGTGAACTAGCGATGACCGGGGAGCTGTTTTTT.

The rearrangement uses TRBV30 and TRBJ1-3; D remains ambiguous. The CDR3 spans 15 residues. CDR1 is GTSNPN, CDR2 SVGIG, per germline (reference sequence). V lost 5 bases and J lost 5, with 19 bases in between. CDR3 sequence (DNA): TGTGCCTGGGCAGAAATAGGAGAGGTCAGAAACACCATATATTTT. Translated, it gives CAWAEIGEVRNTIYF.

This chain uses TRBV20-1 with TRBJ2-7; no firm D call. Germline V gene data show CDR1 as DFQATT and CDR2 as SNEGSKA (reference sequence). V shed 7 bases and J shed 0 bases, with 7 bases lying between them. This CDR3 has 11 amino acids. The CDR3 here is CSGVFSYEQYF. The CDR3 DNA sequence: TGCAGTGGGGTATTCTCCTACGAGCAGTACTTC.

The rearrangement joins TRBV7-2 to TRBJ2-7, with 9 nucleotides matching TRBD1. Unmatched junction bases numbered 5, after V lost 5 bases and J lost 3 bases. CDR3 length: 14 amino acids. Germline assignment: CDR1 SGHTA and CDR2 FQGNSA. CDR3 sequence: CASSGRQGDYEQYF. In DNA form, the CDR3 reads TGTGCCAGCAGCGGACGACAGGGGGACTACGAGCAGTACTTC.

The CDR3 loop is CASSEILGHGYTF. CDR3 in DNA: TGTGCCAGCAGTGAAATTCTTGGGCACGGCTACACCTTC. This sequence joins TRBV25-1 and TRBJ1-2; no reliable D call. Trimming shortened V by 2 bases and J by 8 bases, and 12 bases separated the two germline ends. There are 13 residues in the CDR3. Looked up from germline, CDR1 is MGHDK and CDR2 is SYGVNS.

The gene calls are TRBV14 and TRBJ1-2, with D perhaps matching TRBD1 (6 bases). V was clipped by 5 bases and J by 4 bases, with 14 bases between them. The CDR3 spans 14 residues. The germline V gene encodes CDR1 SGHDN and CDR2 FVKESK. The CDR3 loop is CASSTQGIGYGYTF. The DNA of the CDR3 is TGTGCCAGCAGCACACAGGGTATCGGCTATGGCTACACCTTC. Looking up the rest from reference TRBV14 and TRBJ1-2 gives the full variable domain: EAGVTQFPSHSVIEKGQTVTLRCDPISGHDNLYWYRRVMGKEIKFLLHFVKESKQDESGMPNNRFLAERTGGTYSTLKVQPAELEDSGVYFCASSTQGIGYGYTFGSGTRLTVV.

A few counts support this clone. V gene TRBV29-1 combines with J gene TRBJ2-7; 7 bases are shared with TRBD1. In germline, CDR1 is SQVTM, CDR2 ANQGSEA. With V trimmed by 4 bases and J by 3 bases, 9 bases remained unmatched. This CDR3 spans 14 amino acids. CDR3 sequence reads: CSVGGRGHHYEQYF. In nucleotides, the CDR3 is TGCAGCGTTGGTGGAAGGGGGCACCACTACGAGCAGTACTTC.

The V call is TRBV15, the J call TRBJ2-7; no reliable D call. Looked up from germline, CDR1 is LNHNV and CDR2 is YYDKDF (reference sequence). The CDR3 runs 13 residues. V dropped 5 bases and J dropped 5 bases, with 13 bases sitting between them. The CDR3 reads CATSGGRVDEQYF. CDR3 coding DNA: TGTGCCACCAGCGGCGGACGGGTCGACGAGCAGTACTTC.

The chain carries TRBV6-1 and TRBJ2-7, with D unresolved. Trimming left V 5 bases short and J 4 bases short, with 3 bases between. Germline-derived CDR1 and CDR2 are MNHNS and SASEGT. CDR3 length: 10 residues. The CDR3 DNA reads TGTGCCAGCAGTCAGTACGAGCAGTACTTC. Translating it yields CASSQYEQYF.

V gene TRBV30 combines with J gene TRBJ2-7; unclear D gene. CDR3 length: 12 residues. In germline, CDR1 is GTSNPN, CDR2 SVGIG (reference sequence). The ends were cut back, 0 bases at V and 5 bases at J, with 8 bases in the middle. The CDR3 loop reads CAWSVTRNEQYF. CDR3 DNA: TGTGCCTGGAGTGTAACCAGGAACGAGCAGTACTTC. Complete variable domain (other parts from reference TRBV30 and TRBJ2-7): SQTIHQWPATLVQPVGSPLSLECTVEGTSNPNLYWYRQAAGRGLQLLFYSVGIGQISSEVPQNLSASRPQDRQFILSSKKLLLSDSGFYLCAWSVTRNEQYFGPGTRLTVT.

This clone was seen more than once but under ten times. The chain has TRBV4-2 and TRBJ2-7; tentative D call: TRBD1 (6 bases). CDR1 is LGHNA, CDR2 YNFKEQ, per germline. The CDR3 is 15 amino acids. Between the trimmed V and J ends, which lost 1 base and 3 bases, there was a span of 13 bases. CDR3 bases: TGTGCCAGCAGCCAAGCAAACTTGGACAGCTACGAGCAGTACTTC. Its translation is CASSQANLDSYEQYF.

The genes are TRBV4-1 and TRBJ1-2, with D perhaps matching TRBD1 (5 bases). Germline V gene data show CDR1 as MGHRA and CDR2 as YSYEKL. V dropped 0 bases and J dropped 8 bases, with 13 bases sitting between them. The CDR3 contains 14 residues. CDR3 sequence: CASSQDSGAWGYTF. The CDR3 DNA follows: TGCGCCAGCAGCCAAGACTCCGGGGCATGGGGCTACACCTTC.

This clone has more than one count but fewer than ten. CDR3 nucleotides: TGTGCCAGCAGATCTACGGGGGGGCCCTACAATGAGCAGTTCTTC. This gives the protein CASRSTGGPYNEQFF. The chain couples TRBV6-6 to TRBJ2-1; 8 bases agree with TRBD2. CDR1 MNHNY and CDR2 SVGAGI come from the germline V gene (reference sequence). The CDR3 contains 15 residues. Germline trimming cut 6 bases from V and 2 bases from J; bases unmatched to any gene: 6.

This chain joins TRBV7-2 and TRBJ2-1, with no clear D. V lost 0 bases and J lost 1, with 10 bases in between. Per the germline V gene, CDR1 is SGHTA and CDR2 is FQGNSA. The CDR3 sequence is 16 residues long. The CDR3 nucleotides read TGTGCCAGCAGCTTAGCTGTCGGAGTATCCTACAATGAGCAGTTCTTC. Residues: CASSLAVGVSYNEQFF. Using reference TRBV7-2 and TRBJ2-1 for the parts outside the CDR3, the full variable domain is GAGVSQSPSNKVTEKGKDVELRCDPISGHTALYWYRQSLGQGLEFLIYFQGNSAPDKSGLPSDRFSAERTGGSVSTLTIQRTQQEDSAVYLCASSLAVGVSYNEQFFGPGTRLTVL.

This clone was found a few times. The CDR3 loop reads CAWSVGAGANVLTF. In DNA, the CDR3 is TGTGCCTGGAGTGTGGGGGCTGGGGCCAACGTCCTGACTTTC. The chain carries TRBV30 and TRBJ2-6; D might be TRBD1 or TRBD2, each matching 5 bases. CDR1 is GTSNPN, CDR2 SVGIG, per germline (reference sequence). V lost 0 bases to trimming and J lost 2 bases, with 5 bases between them. This CDR3 has 14 amino acids.

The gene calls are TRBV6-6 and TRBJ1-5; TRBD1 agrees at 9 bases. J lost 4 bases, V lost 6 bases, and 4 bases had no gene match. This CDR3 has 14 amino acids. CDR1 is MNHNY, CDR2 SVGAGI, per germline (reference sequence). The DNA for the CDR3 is TGTGCCAGCAGCCCGACAGGGGGTAATCAGCCCCAGCATTTT. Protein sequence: CASSPTGGNQPQHF.

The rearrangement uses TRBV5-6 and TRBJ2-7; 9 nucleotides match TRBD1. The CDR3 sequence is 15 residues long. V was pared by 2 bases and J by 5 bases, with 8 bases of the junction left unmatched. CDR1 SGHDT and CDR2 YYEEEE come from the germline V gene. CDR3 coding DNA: TGTGCCAGCAGCTTCAGGGGGACAGGGTTCAACGAGCAGTACTTC. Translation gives CASSFRGTGFNEQYF. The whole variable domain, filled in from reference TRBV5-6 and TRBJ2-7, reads DAGVTQSPTHLIKTRGQQVTLRCSPKSGHDTVSWYQQALGQGPQFIFQYYEEEERQRGNFPDRFSGHQFPNYSSELNVNALLLGDSALYLCASSFRGTGFNEQYFGPGTRLTVT.

The CDR3 sequence is CAWNRGSRDTQYF. CDR3 DNA sequence: TGTGCCTGGAATCGCGGGAGCCGGGATACGCAGTATTTT. The chain links TRBV30 to TRBJ2-3; the match to TRBD2 covers 7 bases. Germline CDR1 GTSNPN, CDR2 SVGIG (reference sequence). Trimming cost V 4 bases and J 6 bases; bases outside gene matches: 7. The CDR3 spans 13 residues.